A selection of T cell receptor beta chains follows, all from one sample in a study of blood T cell repertoires in COVID-19. Repertoires were generated with immunoSEQ multiplex PCR, while TCRdb's copy carries only in-frame clones and drops some. The sample shows approximately 110,000 clones, approximately 81% of them seen only once. The sample comprised peripheral blood. These receptors were collected from a human donor in a cohort sampled during active COVID-19. Each CDR3 is given with its conserved first and last residue. The D gene is left open where the match is weak. Clone size is given for some rows only: seen once, a few or many times, or a class if the clone is expanded.

J gene | clone size | V gene | D gene | CDR3 protein | CDR3 DNA
TRBJ1-1 | NA | TRBV5-1 | NA | CASSSWGRRGDMNTEAFF | TGCGCCAGCAGCTCTTGGGGTCGGAGAGGGGACATGAACACTGAAGCTTTCTTT
TRBJ2-7 | NA | TRBV6-6 | NA | CASSVVQGNYEQYF | TGTGCCAGCAGTGTGGTGCAGGGCAACTACGAGCAGTACTTC
TRBJ1-1 | NA | TRBV9 | NA | CASSVGLGAMNTEAFF | TGTGCCAGCAGCGTAGGTCTTGGGGCCATGAACACTGAAGCTTTCTTT
TRBJ2-4 | NA | TRBV19 | NA | CASSQSGLAKNIQYF | TGTGCCAGTAGTCAGTCAGGGCTAGCCAAAAACATTCAGTACTTC
TRBJ2-6 | NA | TRBV18 | NA | CASSSTGTTVSGANVLTF | TGTGCCAGCTCATCCACCGGGACAACCGTCTCTGGGGCCAACGTCCTGACTTTC
TRBJ2-7 | NA | TRBV7-3 | TRBD1 | CASSLTGQGNLYEQYF | TGTGCCAGCAGCTTAACGGGACAGGGGAACCTCTACGAGCAGTACTTC
TRBJ1-1 | NA | TRBV2 | TRBD1 | CASGTGGNTEAFF | TGTGCCAGCGGCACAGGGGGGAACACTGAAGCTTTCTTT
TRBJ1-5 | NA | TRBV19 | NA | CASVMRGDQPQHF | TGTGCCAGTGTGATGCGGGGTGATCAGCCCCAGCATTTT
TRBJ2-7 | many | TRBV9 | NA | CASSVEGYEQYF | TGTGCCAGCAGCGTAGAGGGGTACGAGCAGTACTTC
TRBJ1-3 | NA | TRBV3-1/TRBV3-2 | NA | CASSHQGSLKNTIYF | TGTGCCAGCAGCCATCAGGGGTCCCTAAAAAACACCATATATTTT
TRBJ1-3 | NA | TRBV5-1 | NA | CASSLIPGAFGNTIYF | TGCGCCAGCAGCTTGATTCCAGGGGCGTTTGGAAACACCATATATTTT
TRBJ2-5 | NA | TRBV24-1 | TRBD1 | CATSDPGQGAGGETQYF | TGTGCCACCAGTGACCCGGGACAGGGGGCAGGAGGAGAGACCCAGTACTTC
TRBJ2-7 | NA | TRBV6-2/TRBV6-3 | TRBD1 | CASSKPGQGKYEQYF | TGTGCCAGCAGCAAACCGGGACAGGGAAAGTACGAGCAGTACTTC
TRBJ1-5 | once | TRBV7-9 | TRBD1 | CASSLGQGAEQPQHF | TGTGCCAGCAGCTTGGGACAGGGGGCGGAACAGCCCCAGCATTTT
TRBJ1-1 | NA | TRBV29-1 | TRBD1 | CSGGQEGTEAFF | TGCAGCGGGGGACAGGAGGGCACTGAAGCTTTCTTT
TRBJ1-6 | NA | TRBV13 | NA | CASAPGGRPLHF | TGTGCCAGCGCCCCGGGGGGACGTCCCCTCCACTTT
TRBJ1-1 | NA | TRBV6-5 | NA | CASSYGKGLVNTEAFF | TGTGCCAGCAGCTACGGGAAGGGGTTGGTGAACACTGAAGCTTTCTTT
TRBJ2-5 | NA | TRBV7-2 | TRBD2 | CASSPGGAAETQYF | TGTGCCAGCAGCCCGGGGGGGGCTGCAGAGACCCAGTACTTC
TRBJ2-7 | few | TRBV5-6 | NA | CASSRPSSYEQYF | TGTGCCAGCAGCCGTCCCAGCTCCTACGAGCAGTACTTC
TRBJ2-2 | NA | TRBV28 | TRBD1 | CASSFMMLTGVTGELFF | TGTGCCAGCAGTTTCATGATGTTGACAGGGGTTACCGGGGAGCTGTTTTTT
TRBJ1-1 | once | TRBV18 | TRBD1 | CASSPLTGENTEAFF | TGTGCCAGCTCACCACTGACAGGGGAAAACACTGAAGCTTTCTTT
TRBJ1-5 | NA | TRBV4-1 | NA | CASSQVPAGAQHF | TGCGCCAGCAGCCAAGTCCCCGCGGGGGCCCAGCATTTT
TRBJ2-3 | NA | TRBV10-3 | TRBD1 | CAISAAGGKDTQYF | TGTGCCATCAGTGCGGCAGGGGGCAAAGATACGCAGTATTTT
TRBJ1-1 | NA | TRBV9 | TRBD1 | CASSAWTGGENTEAFF | TGTGCCAGCAGCGCCTGGACAGGGGGCGAGAACACTGAAGCTTTCTTT
TRBJ1-1 | NA | TRBV23-1 | TRBD1 | CASSQKVRTGVNTEAFF | TGCGCCAGCAGTCAAAAGGTTCGGACAGGGGTGAACACTGAAGCTTTCTTT
TRBJ2-3 | NA | TRBV30 | NA | CAWSVLGQTDTQYF | TGTGCCTGGAGTGTACTTGGACAGACAGATACGCAGTATTTT
TRBJ1-4 | NA | TRBV28 | NA | CASSLWEIQGPNEKLFF | TGTGCCAGCAGTTTATGGGAAATACAGGGACCTAATGAAAAACTGTTTTTT
TRBJ1-3 | NA | TRBV6-5 | NA | CASRTTSGNTIYF | TGTGCCAGCCGGACAACCTCTGGAAACACCATATATTTT
TRBJ1-1 | many | TRBV6-4 | NA | CASSTTRNTEAFF | TGTGCCAGCAGTACCACTAGGAACACTGAAGCTTTCTTT
TRBJ1-1 | NA | TRBV18 | NA | CASSPGLLNTEAFF | TGTGCCAGCTCACCGGGCCTTCTGAACACTGAAGCTTTCTTT
TRBJ2-2 | once | TRBV29-1 | TRBD2 | CSVGSGTSGGASIGGELFF | TGCAGCGTTGGTTCCGGGACTAGCGGGGGGGCCTCAATAGGCGGGGAGCTGTTTTTT
TRBJ2-3 | NA | TRBV5-8 | NA | CASSLARQGSTDTQYF | TGTGCCAGCAGCTTGGCCAGGCAGGGCAGCACAGATACGCAGTATTTT
TRBJ2-1 | NA | TRBV5-1 | TRBD1 | CASRPGDRALYNEQFF | TGCGCCAGCAGGCCCGGGGACAGGGCTCTATACAATGAGCAGTTCTTC
TRBJ2-3 | NA | TRBV7-9 | NA | CASSSLTDTQYF | TGTGCCAGCAGCTCCTTGACAGATACGCAGTATTTT
TRBJ2-2 | NA | TRBV7-2 | NA | CASSLQGGGTGELFF | TGTGCCAGCAGCTTACAGGGGGGAGGTACCGGGGAGCTGTTTTTT